This T cell receptor beta chain was documented in a study of PD-1 blockade in classical Hodgkin lymphoma. Time point noted: cycle 4 day 1 (C4D1), after 5 to 7 weeks of nivolumab. Every patient relapsed after autologous stem cell transplantation, and brentuximab vedotin exposure varied. PBMCs, once thawed, yielded CD8+ T cells isolated by magnetic negative selection. Best responses fell into complete response, partial response or progressive disease. Profiled with immunoSEQ multiplex PCR; TCRdb holds only in-frame clones, not every one. The table records about 19,000 clones, roughly 90% of them present only once. The germline V gene has CDR1 MNHNS and CDR2 SASEGT. There are 12 residues in the CDR3. This clone was counted once.

The receptor's source is a human donor with classical Hodgkin lymphoma. The V gene is TRBV6-1, the J gene TRBJ2-5; no reliable D call. The DNA end is more similar to TRBJ2-7, so the J call may be wrong. The sample here was CD8+ T cells from blood, taken before the fourth cycle of nivolumab. CDR3 DNA sequence: TGTGCCAGCAATGGGGATTCCTACGAGCAGTACTTC. This sequence encodes CASNGDSYEQYF.